This TCR beta chain was profiled in a study of CD8 T cells in ankylosing spondylitis (dated 2017 in TCRdb). The study in broad terms: T cell receptor beta repertoires were profiled in healthy donors and ankylosing spondylitis patients so that disease-linked TCR variants could be found. The full study cohort comprised around 25 ankylosing spondylitis patients and 110 or so healthy donors. Peripheral blood was sampled, and synovial fluid was additionally collected from ankylosing spondylitis patients. Results the study describes overall, beyond this receptor: Some of the motif variants had been reported before in the synovial fluid and blood of reactive arthritis patients, a finding that suggests common disease-initiation mechanisms. In peripheral blood, the disease-linked clones were found at relatively low frequencies and had a CD8+ phenotype. Significant enrichment of the disease-linked clones was reported in matched synovial fluid samples from ankylosing spondylitis patients. Blood from ankylosing spondylitis patients appeared to be characterized by a TCR beta motif made up of under ten highly homologous amino acid variants.

Sequencing instrument: Illumina HiSeq 2500. Quantitative 5'-RACE with molecular barcodes was the method used to prepare the TCR beta libraries. The paper's data handling went like this. A new computational method, built on a probabilistic model of VDJ rearrangement, was used to identify disease-linked TCR variants. TCRdb reanalyzed the raw reads on its own, using fastp at Q25 for trimming and MiXCR for clone calling, and kept in-frame beta chains. Entries that share a CDR3 protein sequence are merged under the most common genes and DNA. TCRdb assigned the V and J calls; the authors' analysis was not used. This sample holds about 360,000 distinct CDR3 sequences; 20% were observed only once. The leading ten clones occupy about an eighth of the sample. There are a few counts of this clonotype. The antigen it binds to is not known. Base qualities are missing; no much larger clone stands one base away. The CDR3 covers 13 residues, taking in both the cysteine and the phenylalanine. The kept DNA is CDR3 alone, 39 bases in frame from the first base. According to the germline V gene, CDR1 reads MGHRA and CDR2 reads YSYEKL. V is pared back by 0 bases and J by 7 bases, with 7 bases lying between the germline termini.

This receptor was obtained from a male donor with ankylosing spondylitis or in good health (not recorded which). The chain joins TRBV4-1 to TRBJ2-1, with the D segment identity uncertain. Sequencing was done on a sample of blood, either unsorted or a sorted T cell fraction (not recorded which). The DNA sequence is as follows: TGCGCCAGCAGCCAAGATGGGAAGAATGAGCAGTTCTTC. This encodes CASSQDGKNEQFF.